Shown below are 17 T cell receptor beta chains from a single sample sequenced in a study of T cell clones after liver transplantation. Assay: immunoSEQ multiplex PCR; the TCRdb copy retains only in-frame clones and omits some. The profile covers roughly 80,000 clones, with less than 90% appearing a single time and about 2.5% taken by the ten largest. The sequenced sample was CD4+ T cells from blood, obtained at the 22-month timepoint. These receptors all stem from a human patient who received a liver transplant. Some of the T cells may derive from the graft donor.

V is TRBV27 and J is TRBJ2-3, with TRBD1 as a possible D gene (6 bases). V was shortened by 3 bases and J by 2 bases, with 12 bases between the two germline ends. Germline-derived CDR1 and CDR2 are MNHEY and SMNVEV (reference sequence). The length of the CDR3 is 15 residues. This CDR3 reads CASSFQGQDTDTQYF. The DNA for the CDR3 is TGTGCCAGCAGTTTCCAGGGGCAAGACACAGATACGCAGTATTTT.

The chain employs TRBV27 and TRBJ1-2; 10 bases match TRBD1. CDR1 MNHEY and CDR2 SMNVEV come from the germline V gene (reference sequence). The CDR3 sequence is 14 residues long. Losses at the gene ends were 5 bases for V and 7 bases for J; bases not matched to a gene: 7. CDR3 in amino acids: CASSQRQGAGGYTF. The CDR3 DNA sequence: TGTGCCAGCAGTCAAAGACAGGGGGCAGGTGGCTACACCTTC.

CDR3 nucleotides: TGTGCCAGCAGTTACCCACTACAAGGCAAGAACACTGAAGCTTTCTTT. It is translated as CASSYPLQGKNTEAFF. V and J are TRBV6-6 and TRBJ1-1; unclear D gene. There are 16 residues in the CDR3. The V end was cut by 2 bases, the J end by 1 base, with 14 bases between. Germline V gives CDR1 MNHNY, CDR2 SVGAGI (reference sequence).

This clone was picked up a small number of times. J is TRBJ1-6 and V is TRBV14; possibly TRBD1 for D (6 bases). Trimming took 2 bases from V and 7 from J, leaving 12 bases between them. The CDR3 covers 15 residues. The germline gives CDR1 SGHDN, CDR2 FVKESK. The CDR3 region has the DNA TGTGCCAGCAGCCAATATTTAGGGGGGAATTCACCCCTCCACTTT. This sequence encodes CASSQYLGGNSPLHF.

This rearrangement joins TRBV5-6 to TRBJ2-3, with D unresolved. With 0 bases removed from V and 2 bases from J, the gap between germline ends came to 7 bases. The germline V gene has CDR1 SGHDT and CDR2 YYEEEE. The CDR3 has 14 amino acids. The CDR3 here is CASSLGPNTDTQYF. CDR3 bases: TGTGCCAGCAGCTTGGGACCCAACACAGATACGCAGTATTTT. The full variable domain, in which reference TRBV5-6 and TRBJ2-3 provide the parts outside the CDR3, is DAGVTQSPTHLIKTRGQQVTLRCSPKSGHDTVSWYQQALGQGPQFIFQYYEEEERQRGNFPDRFSGHQFPNYSSELNVNALLLGDSALYLCASSLGPNTDTQYFGPGTRLTVL.

Concerning this clone: A read error may produce the germline difference seen at one junction end. The CDR3 spells CAISDPPYSEQFF. CDR3 nucleotide sequence: TGTGCCATCAGTGACCCCCCTTACAGTGAGCAGTTCTTC. The genes are TRBV10-3 and TRBJ2-1; no reliable D call. The germline V gene encodes CDR1 ENHRY and CDR2 SYGVKD. This CDR3 has 13 amino acids.

The gene calls are TRBV9 and TRBJ2-2; D is ambiguous. Trimming shortened V by 3 bases and J by 0 bases, and 12 bases separated the two germline ends. Germline V CDR1 and CDR2: SGDLS, YYNGEE. There are 16 residues in the CDR3. The CDR3 nucleotides are TGTGCCAGCAGCGCAGAGGATCTACCGAACACCGGGGAGCTGTTTTTT. It yields the protein CASSAEDLPNTGELFF.

The rearrangement links TRBV11-2 to TRBJ2-7, with D hard to call. The V gene's germline CDR1 is SGHAT and CDR2 FQNNGV. The germline V and J ends were trimmed by 3 bases and 0 bases, with 9 bases remaining between them. This CDR3 comprises 14 residues. The CDR3 coding sequence is TGTGCCAGCAGCTTCCGCAGGAGCTCCTACGAGCAGTACTTC. Its protein is CASSFRRSSYEQYF.

The chain has TRBV30 and TRBJ1-3; the D is unclear. The CDR3 runs to 14 residues. Trimming shortened V by 0 bases and J by 0 bases, and 6 bases separated the two germline ends. In germline, CDR1 is GTSNPN, CDR2 SVGIG (reference sequence). The CDR3 DNA follows: TGTGCCTGGAGTGTATCCGACTCTGGAAACACCATATATTTT. Translating gives CAWSVSDSGNTIYF.

This clone was counted only a few times. The chain has TRBV5-1 and TRBJ2-2, with D possibly TRBD2 on 6 matching bases. The V gene lost 1 base and the J gene lost 7 bases, with 11 bases spanning the gap. Germline V lookup: CDR1 SGHRS, CDR2 YFSETQ. The CDR3 loop spans 14 amino acids. CDR3 bases: TGCGCCAGCAGCTTGCAGGGAGGTGTCGGGGAGCTGTTTTTT. It codes for CASSLQGGVGELFF.

The genes are TRBV7-9 and TRBJ2-3; D possibly matches TRBD1 or TRBD2 (6 bases each). The V gene lost 2 bases and the J gene lost 4 bases, with 10 bases spanning the gap. Germline V gives CDR1 SEHNR, CDR2 FQNEAQ (reference sequence). This CDR3 has 14 residues. CDR3 in amino acids: CASSLTGGSDTQYF. Written as DNA, the CDR3 is TGTGCCAGCAGCTTAACCGGGGGCTCAGATACGCAGTATTTT.

This clone was observed once. J is TRBJ1-2 and V is TRBV27, with D unclear. This CDR3 region has 15 residues. Germline V lookup: CDR1 MNHEY, CDR2 SMNVEV (reference sequence). V was cut by 5 bases and J by 4 bases, with 17 bases left in between. CDR3 in amino acids: CASSSGDGRFYGYTF. CDR3 sequence (DNA): TGTGCCAGCAGTAGTGGGGATGGGCGATTCTATGGCTACACCTTC.

The chain's CDR3 is CASSQAGGPILNIQYF. For the CDR3, the DNA is TGCGCCAGCAGCCAAGCGGGGGGGCCAATTTTAAACATTCAGTACTTC. V usage is TRBV4-1 and J usage is TRBJ2-4, with TRBD2 matching 8 bases. In germline, CDR1 is MGHRA, CDR2 YSYEKL. This CDR3 has 16 residues. V shed 1 base, J shed 6 bases, and the junction held 8 bases outside the gene matches.

The CDR3 region is CASSLEIGTGEYNEQFF. CDR3 coding DNA: TGTGCCAGCAGCTTAGAAATTGGGACAGGCGAGTACAATGAGCAGTTCTTC. The chain combines TRBV7-2 with TRBJ2-1; TRBD1 agrees at 8 bases. This CDR3 spans 17 amino acids. From germline, CDR1 is SGHTA and CDR2 FQGNSA. J lost 4 bases, V lost 1 base, and 9 bases had no gene match.

The chain uses TRBV25-1 and TRBJ1-2; D gene uncertain. This CDR3 contains 16 residues. Deletions cut 0 bases from V and 2 bases from J, with 13 bases between. Germline V gives CDR1 MGHDK, CDR2 SYGVNS. The CDR3 coding sequence is TGTGCCAGCAGTGAATATATCACAGATCAGAACTATGGCTACACCTTC. Translating it yields CASSEYITDQNYGYTF.

The chain is built from TRBV5-5 and TRBJ1-4; 9 nucleotides align to TRBD1. V gave up 3 bases and J gave up 8 bases; unmatched junction bases: 5. The CDR3 spans 14 residues. Germline-derived CDR1 and CDR2 are SGHKS and YYEKEE (reference sequence). CDR3 bases: TGTGCCAGCAGCTCATGGACAGGGGAGGAAAAACTGTTTTTT. Protein product: CASSSWTGEEKLFF. Full variable domain (missing parts from reference TRBV5-5 and TRBJ1-4): DAGVTQSPTHLIKTRGQQVTLRCSPISGHKSVSWYQQVLGQGPQFIFQYYEKEERGRGNFPDRFSARQFPNYSSELNVNALLLGDSALYLCASSSWTGEEKLFFGSGTQLSVL.

V usage is TRBV19 and J usage is TRBJ2-1; a possible D gene is TRBD1 (5 bases). The CDR3 is made up of 13 amino acids. V lost 6 bases to trimming and J lost 6 bases, with 12 bases between them. CDR1 and CDR2 (germline): LNHDA, SQIVND (reference sequence). The CDR3 loop reads CASRSIDSNEQFF. The CDR3 DNA follows: TGTGCCAGTAGAAGCATAGACAGCAATGAGCAGTTCTTC.